Listed below are T cell receptor beta chains from one sample, sequenced in a study of cytomegalovirus exposure and HLA in healthy donors. Only in-frame clones appear in the TCRdb table, and some are missing; sequencing was by immunoSEQ multiplex PCR. The sample yields 150,000 or so clones, 70% seen once. The specimen sequenced was PBMCs. Receptor source: a young man in good health and CMV-seropositive. Both conserved end residues are part of each CDR3.

v_call	cdr3_length	cdr3_aa
TRBV2	13	CASSDPSRVEAFF
TRBV10-3	14	CAISEGTAREPQHF
TRBV5-1	15	CASSFSGTSGNTIYF
TRBV5-1	14	CASSSGGGGETQYF
TRBV2	12	CASSGREGGYTF
TRBV7-8	12	CASGMAGEKLFF
TRBV18	17	CASSLLGTSGGTGELFF
TRBV5-4	15	CASSWTSGTQETQYF
TRBV5-4	14	CASSPGLAQETQYF
TRBV7-7	13	CASSLDYTGELFF
TRBV9	11	CASSVDKGAFF
TRBV7-7	14	CASSFSGTGETQYF
TRBV28	11	CASSFGGGYTF
TRBV5-1	14	CASGSAVNTGELFF
TRBV9	15	CASSVGQGGYNEQFF
TRBV5-1	15	CASSLTRGTYNEQFF
TRBV7-9	18	CASSAPRSLAYSTDTQYF